Below are 26 T cell receptor beta chains sequenced from a single sample in a study of human T cells and chemical hapten exposure. Documented time point: patch test 1, 2 weeks after DPC sensitization. The sample's treatment: therapeutic diphenylcyclopropenone sensitization with weekly scalp DPC. TCRdb reprocessed the RACE reads via MiXCR and lists one record per CDR3 protein. The top ten hold approximately 2.3% of the sample, which has under 450,000 distinct CDR3 sequences, roughly 4.8% seen once. The sequencing here drew on whole blood, taken in connection with sensitization to the hapten diphenylcyclopropenone (DPC). The receptors were sampled from a woman aged 45 to 65 with alopecia areata. Some clones in this sample may be carry-over from other donors' samples.

This clonotype came up many times. This chain uses TRBV3-1 with TRBJ2-1, with D maybe TRBD2 (5 bases). Germline loops: CDR1 LGHDT, CDR2 YNNKEL (reference sequence). The CDR3 length is 16 residues. Deletions cut 2 bases from V and 0 bases from J, with 11 bases between. CDR3: CASSQMEDPSYNEQFF. CDR3 nucleotides: TGTGCCAGCAGCCAAATGGAGGACCCCTCCTACAATGAGCAGTTCTTC.

In its sample, this clonotype was seen many times. This sequence joins TRBV6-2 or TRBV6-3 and TRBJ1-2; TRBD1 is a possible D gene (5 bases). Germline loops: CDR1 MNHEY, CDR2 SVGEGT. The CDR3 consists of 17 residues. V was clipped by 4 bases and J by 9 bases, with 27 bases between them. The CDR3 sequence is CASSSVLGWDAPNSYTF. Written as DNA, the CDR3 is TGTGCCAGCAGTTCGGTCCTCGGCTGGGACGCCCCGAATAGCTACACCTTC.

This clonotype has ten or more counts. The chain recombines TRBV27 with TRBJ2-1; TRBD1 matches at 7 bases. Germline V gives CDR1 MNHEY, CDR2 SMNVEV (reference sequence). The V and J ends lost 2 bases and 4 bases, in that order; junction bases with no gene match: 2. CDR3 length equals 14 residues. The CDR3 bases are TGTGCCAGCAGTTTACCGGGACAGTACAATGAGCAGTTCTTC. It translates to CASSLPGQYNEQFF.

This clonotype came up many times. The chain links TRBV11-2 to TRBJ1-1, with D unclear. Trimming left V 5 bases short and J 6 bases short, with 10 bases between. Germline loops: CDR1 SGHAT, CDR2 FQNNGV. This CDR3 has 12 amino acids. The CDR3 is CASSPGGAEAFF. The CDR3 DNA sequence: TGTGCCAGCAGCCCGGGAGGCGCTGAAGCTTTCTTT.

This clonotype was seen at least ten times. The chain combines TRBV18 with TRBJ2-1; no clear D. Trimming left V 4 bases short and J 7 bases short, with 17 bases between. Germline CDR1 and CDR2: KGHSH and LQKENI. CDR3 length: 15 amino acids. DNA for the CDR3: TGTGCCAGCTCACTCCGGATGGGCGGCGTGAATGAGCAGTTCTTC. This sequence encodes CASSLRMGGVNEQFF.

This clonotype was picked up many times. The rearrangement links TRBV21-1 to TRBJ1-5; TRBD1, the table's D call, was not compared with the DNA. TRBV21-1 is flagged as a pseudogene. The length of the CDR3 is 15 residues. The DNA of the CDR3 is TGTGCCAGCAGCAAAGGGCGCCGGCCTCCGGAGCCCCAGCATTTT. It translates to CASSKGRRPPEPQHF.

In its sample, this clonotype was seen many times. This sequence joins TRBV5-6 and TRBJ2-1; 7 positions match TRBD2. Losses at the gene ends were 4 bases for V and 10 bases for J; bases not matched to a gene: 14. Germline V gene sequence: CDR1 SGHDT, CDR2 YYEEEE. The CDR3 spans 15 residues. CDR3 nucleotide sequence: TGTGCCAGCAGCCCGTGGCGGGGGAGACAGAACGAGCAGTTCTTC. Protein: CASSPWRGRQNEQFF.

This clonotype occurred many times. The chain joins TRBV4-3 to TRBJ2-3; the D gene is possibly TRBD1 (6 bases). Looked up from germline, CDR1 is LGHNA and CDR2 is YSLEER. This CDR3 comprises 18 residues. The V and J ends lost 0 bases and 0 bases respectively, with 16 bases between them. The DNA of the CDR3 is TGCGCCAGCAGCCAAGATCTCCTCAGGGGAACGAGCACAGATACGCAGTATTTT. Encoded protein: CASSQDLLRGTSTDTQYF.

This clonotype came up many times. The chain joins TRBV27 to TRBJ2-3; D may be TRBD2 (6 bases). CDR3 length equals 14 residues. The germline gives CDR1 MNHEY, CDR2 SMNVEV (reference sequence). Trimming took off 9 bases at V and 2 bases at J, with 15 bases between the two ends. The CDR3 loop is CASRREFDTDTQYF. CDR3 sequence (DNA): TGTGCCAGTCGCCGGGAGTTCGACACAGATACGCAGTATTTT.

This clonotype has ten or more counts. The V gene is TRBV29-1, the J gene TRBJ1-4; D is perhaps TRBD1 (5 bases). Deletions cut 5 bases from V and 5 bases from J, with 12 bases between. The CDR3 covers 13 residues. Per germline, CDR1 SQVTM and CDR2 ANQGSEA. The CDR3 spells CSVRDSWNEKLFF. The CDR3 coding sequence is TGCAGCGTTCGTGACAGCTGGAATGAAAAACTGTTTTTT. Combining the CDR3 with reference TRBV29-1 and TRBJ1-4 gives the whole variable domain SAVISQKPSRDICQRGTSLTIQCQVDSQVTMMFWYRQQPGQSLTLIATANQGSEATYESGFVIDKFPISRPNLTFSTLTVSNMSPEDSSIYLCSVRDSWNEKLFFGSGTQLSVL.

As for this clonotype: A clone one base away is much larger, so this may be a read error. The V call is TRBV12-3 or TRBV12-4, the J call TRBJ2-7, with 10 positions matching TRBD1. This CDR3 comprises 15 residues. The ends lost 4 bases at V and 6 bases at J; junction bases unmatched: 9. In DNA, the CDR3 is TGTGCCAGCAGTTCCTATCGGACAGGGGGAAGCGAGCAGTACTTC. It is translated as CASSSYRTGGSEQYF.

The genes are TRBV27 and TRBJ2-3; D call uncertain. In germline, CDR1 is MNHEY, CDR2 SMNVEV (reference sequence). Trimming cost V 3 bases and J 0 bases, with 10 bases left between them. This CDR3 comprises 15 residues. CDR3 protein: CASSFRPHSTDTQYF. As DNA, the CDR3 is TGTGCCAGCAGTTTTCGGCCCCATAGCACAGATACGCAGTATTTT.

The rearrangement joins TRBV29-1 to TRBJ1-3; 7 positions agree with TRBD1. V lost 0 bases and J lost 4; bases outside the gene matches: 12. The CDR3 extends over 17 amino acids. Germline V gives CDR1 SQVTM, CDR2 ANQGSEA. CDR3 in amino acids: CSVEDPGSTGAGNTIYF. The DNA of the CDR3 is TGCAGCGTTGAAGACCCGGGGTCAACAGGGGCAGGAAACACCATATATTTT. The complete variable domain, with remaining parts taken from reference TRBV29-1 and TRBJ1-3, reads SAVISQKPSRDICQRGTSLTIQCQVDSQVTMMFWYRQQPGQSLTLIATANQGSEATYESGFVIDKFPISRPNLTFSTLTVSNMSPEDSSIYLCSVEDPGSTGAGNTIYFGEGSWLTVV.

This clonotype was recorded at least ten times. CDR3 protein: CASSKAGGRGTDTQYF. DNA for the CDR3: TGTGCCAGCAGTAAGGCGGGGGGGCGCGGCACAGATACGCAGTATTTT. This chain uses TRBV27 with TRBJ2-3; 9 bases are shared with TRBD2. Germline V gives CDR1 MNHEY, CDR2 SMNVEV (reference sequence). The CDR3 runs to 16 residues. Germline trimming cut 5 bases from V and 1 base from J; bases unmatched to any gene: 7.

This clonotype was detected many times. The chain combines TRBV10-3 with TRBJ2-7; D unclear. The CDR3 loop spans 11 amino acids. V was shortened by 8 bases and J by 6 bases, with 11 bases between the two germline ends. Germline V gene lookup returns CDR1 ENHRY and CDR2 SYGVKD. As DNA, the CDR3 is TGTGCCATCGGCAGGTTGGTCGAGCAGTACTTC. Translating gives CAIGRLVEQYF.

This clonotype was observed many times. V gene TRBV27 combines with J gene TRBJ1-1; unclear D gene. V lost 8 bases and J lost 1, with 11 bases in between. The V gene's germline CDR1 is MNHEY and CDR2 SMNVEV (reference sequence). CDR3 size: 13 residues. The CDR3 nucleotides read TGTGCCAGCCGAAAAAAGGGGAACACTGAAGCTTTCTTT. Protein product: CASRKKGNTEAFF.

This clonotype was recorded a few times. The J gene is TRBJ2-1, the V gene TRBV28; TRBD2 matches 9 bases. Germline V gene lookup returns CDR1 MDHEN and CDR2 SYDVKM. The CDR3 is 16 residues long. Trimming took 5 bases from V and 7 from J; bases not matched to a gene: 12. Here the CDR3 DNA reads TGTGCCAGCAGTCCCGTGGGGGTAGCGGGAGCGAATGAGCAGTTCTTC. It codes for CASSPVGVAGANEQFF.

This clonotype was observed many times. The chain employs TRBV29-1 and TRBJ2-3; TRBD1 agrees at 7 bases. Germline V gives CDR1 SQVTM, CDR2 ANQGSEA. J lost 2 bases, V lost 2 bases, and 1 base had no gene match. CDR3 size: 13 residues. The CDR3 bases are TGCAGCGTTGAAAAGGGGGCCACAGATACGCAGTATTTT. Translated: CSVEKGATDTQYF.

This clonotype was recorded at least ten times. The CDR3 nucleotides read TGTGCCAGCAGCTTAGATCCAGGACTGGACTATGGCTACACCTTC. Its protein is CASSLDPGLDYGYTF. The chain is built from TRBV11-2 and TRBJ1-2; no clear D gene. This CDR3 spans 15 amino acids. Trimming took off 0 bases at V and 3 bases at J, with 11 bases between the two ends. Germline lookup yields CDR1 SGHAT and CDR2 FQNNGV.

This clonotype was observed many times. The gene calls are TRBV7-2 and TRBJ2-7; 10 positions match TRBD2. Germline CDR1 and CDR2: SGHTA and FQGNSA. V was pared by 5 bases and J by 4 bases, with 5 bases of the junction left unmatched. CDR3 length: 14 residues. The CDR3 DNA reads as TGTGCCAGCAGCCACCGGACTAGCGGATACGAGCAGTACTTC. As protein: CASSHRTSGYEQYF.

The table lists this clonotype with many counts. The CDR3 coding sequence is TGCGCCAGCAGCTCTTGGACCCCTAATGAGCAGTTCTTC. Residues: CASSSWTPNEQFF. This rearrangement joins TRBV4-3 to TRBJ2-1; no clear D. The CDR3 is 13 residues long. The V and J ends lost 5 bases and 7 bases respectively, with 12 bases between them. From germline, CDR1 is LGHNA and CDR2 YSLEER.

This clonotype was found many times. V and J are TRBV6-2 or TRBV6-3 and TRBJ2-1, with D possibly matching TRBD2 (7 bases). CDR1 is MNHEY and CDR2 is SVGEGT in the germline V gene. CDR3 size: 19 residues. Trimming stripped 0 bases from V and 9 bases from J, with 27 bases between. The CDR3: CASSYSMGPGLSRGLEQFF. CDR3 nucleotide sequence: TGTGCCAGCAGTTACTCAATGGGGCCGGGACTATCCAGGGGCCTTGAGCAGTTCTTC.

This clonotype was counted between two and nine times. This chain links TRBV20-1 with TRBJ1-6; D is perhaps TRBD1 (5 bases). The V end was cut by 5 bases, the J end by 1 base, with 12 bases between. Germline V gives CDR1 DFQATT, CDR2 SNEGSKA (reference sequence). The length of the CDR3 is 15 residues. The CDR3 DNA reads as TGCAGTGCTTGGGCGGGGGGGTCCTATAATTCACCCCTCCACTTT. Translated, it gives CSAWAGGSYNSPLHF.

The rearrangement links TRBV5-1 to TRBJ1-5; D is unclear. This CDR3 spans 15 amino acids. V lost 0 bases and J lost 0, with 7 bases in between. The germline CDR1 and CDR2 sequences are SGHRS and YFSETQ. The CDR3 reads CASSLVAASNQPQHF. For the CDR3, the DNA is TGCGCCAGCAGCTTGGTGGCCGCTAGCAATCAGCCCCAGCATTTT.

This clonotype was detected many times. The genes are TRBV29-1 and TRBJ2-7; unclear D gene. The CDR3 runs 11 residues. V lost 6 bases, J lost 6 bases, and 12 bases lay in between. Per the germline V gene, CDR1 is SQVTM and CDR2 is ANQGSEA. CDR3 amino acids: CSVAHGSEQYF. Here the CDR3 DNA reads TGCAGCGTCGCACACGGCTCCGAGCAGTACTTC.

This clonotype was counted many times. The rearrangement uses TRBV18 and TRBJ2-7; D is possibly TRBD2 (5 bases). V dropped 0 bases and J dropped 4 bases, with 10 bases sitting between them. The V gene's germline CDR1 is KGHSH and CDR2 LQKENI. The CDR3 sequence is 14 residues long. The CDR3 sequence is CASSPPAGAYEQYF. The DNA of the CDR3 is TGTGCCAGCTCACCACCGGCGGGTGCGTACGAGCAGTACTTC.